This T cell receptor (beta chain) was captured by sequencing in a study of T-cell memory formation after mild COVID-19. Across the whole study: There were largely donor-specific TCR clusters.

TCRdb redid the calling of the 5' RACE reads with MiXCR, one entry per CDR3 protein. The table records about 130,000 distinct CDR3 sequences, about 18% of them present only once. Study findings and constraints: Cross-reactive memory appears to have joined, as suggested by some responding clones showing up in pre-infection memory. Contracting clones, day 15 to 85, had balanced CD4/CD8, and later expanders favored CD4+.

This CDR3 is built from 13 residues. From germline, CDR1 is SEHNR and CDR2 FQNEAQ (reference sequence). Trimming left V 5 bases short and J 4 bases short, with 10 bases between. This clonotype was recorded at least ten times. Its antigen is unidentified. Sample: PBMCs or a T cell subset sorted from them (not recorded which). The chain employs TRBV7-9 and TRBJ2-3; D call uncertain. The sequence came from a man aged 18 to 30 who had mild COVID-19 (a few samples of this study predate the infection). Cell type and time point are not known. In nucleotides, the CDR3 is TGTGCCAGCAGCCTAGAGTGGGCAGATACGCAGTATTTT. Its protein product is CASSLEWADTQYF.